This T cell receptor (beta chain) was captured in a study of beta chain features in type 1 diabetes. General study points: Since sequencing was performed on cDNA, cells with high TCR expression could be over-represented. Patients with type 1 diabetes carried fewer insertions and had more deletions at their VDJ junctions. Researchers report that Type 1 diabetes patients had moderately but significantly shorter TCRB CDR3s across all four CD4+ subsets.

Reverse transcription of all isolated RNA meant that expressed TCRB transcripts were sequenced. TCRdb's copy holds only in-frame clones and misses some; the assay was immunoSEQ multiplex PCR. The data contain 280,000 or so clones, 15% of them singletons. Points on this clone: The antigen remains undetermined.

Germline lookup yields CDR1 MDHEN and CDR2 SYDVKM. The V gene lost 10 bases and the J gene lost 2 bases, with 13 bases spanning the gap. There are 13 residues in the CDR3. It was via CD45RO/CCR7/CD25/CD127/CD95/CD27 that CD4+ naive, central memory, regulatory and stem cell-like memory cells were sorted. J is TRBJ2-3 and V is TRBV28; TRBD2 is a possible D gene (5 bases). Sequencing was carried out using naive CD4+ T cells from blood. This receptor was obtained from a man younger than 30 with type 1 diabetes. The CDR3 nucleotides read TGTGCCACCGGGGAACGGGCCACAGATACGCAGTATTTT. Translation gives CATGERATDTQYF. Combining the CDR3 with reference TRBV28 and TRBJ2-3 gives the whole variable domain DVKVTQSSRYLVKRTGEKVFLECVQDMDHENMFWYRQDPGLGLRLIYFSYDVKMKEKGDIPEGYSVSREKKERFSLILESASTNQTSMYLCATGERATDTQYFGPGTRLTVL.